Listed below are T cell receptor beta chains from one sample, sequenced in a study of OX40 agonist ivuxolimab in advanced cancers. Assay: immunoSEQ multiplex PCR; the TCRdb copy retains only in-frame clones and omits some. The sample carries 57,000 or so clones, roughly four fifths recorded once. Source: CD4+ or CD8+ T cells sorted from blood, taken in a trial of the OX40 agonist ivuxolimab. The receptor source for this set is an adult with an advanced solid tumor such as melanoma, head and neck, liver or kidney cancer. Each CDR3 is given with its conserved first and last residue. The D gene is left open where the match is weak. Clone size is stated in some rows and not others, as once, few, many or a class when expanded.

j_call clone_size v_call d_call cdr3_aa cdr3_nt
TRBJ1-1 - TRBV5-6 - CASSREQGGEAFF TGTGCCAGCAGCCGGGAACAGGGAGGAGAAGCTTTCTTT
TRBJ1-1 few TRBV28 TRBD1 CASGDRGRRAFF TGTGCCAGTGGGGACAGGGGGCGTCGCGCTTTCTTT
TRBJ2-5 - TRBV18 TRBD2 CASSPPGLARETQYF TGTGCCAGCTCACCTCCGGGACTAGCGAGAGAGACCCAGTACTTC
TRBJ2-2 once TRBV7-6 - CASSLTEWDTGELFF TGTGCCAGCAGCTTAACAGAATGGGACACCGGGGAGCTGTTTTTT
TRBJ1-5 - TRBV7-6 - CASSLFGDSNQPQHF TGTGCCAGCAGCTTGTTTGGGGATAGCAATCAGCCCCAGCATTTT
TRBJ2-7 - TRBV10-1 - CASSAPGSYEQYF TGCGCCAGCAGTGCTCCAGGGTCCTACGAGCAGTACTTC
TRBJ1-1 - TRBV5-4 TRBD1 CASSSGTDNTEAFF TGTGCCAGCAGCTCCGGGACAGATAACACTGAAGCTTTCTTT
TRBJ2-2 few TRBV7-2 TRBD1 CAWRQGATGELFF TGTGCGTGGAGACAGGGGGCAACCGGGGAGCTGTTTTTT
TRBJ2-3 - TRBV5-4 TRBD2 CASSLGSSGASTDTQYF TGTGCCAGCAGCTTGGGTTCTAGCGGGGCAAGCACAGATACGCAGTATTTT
TRBJ1-2 - TRBV28 TRBD1 CASSLSDRGIYGYTF TGTGCCAGCAGTTTATCCGACAGGGGGATCTATGGCTACACCTTC
TRBJ2-7 few TRBV7-9 - CASSSQGYEQYF TGTGCCAGCAGCTCTCAGGGATACGAGCAGTACTTC
TRBJ1-1 - TRBV5-1 - CASSLVGGTRTNTEAFF TGCGCCAGCAGCTTGGTGGGGGGGACTCGGACGAACACTGAAGCTTTCTTT
TRBJ2-1 - TRBV6-5 TRBD2 CASSKLSAGGNEQFF TGTGCCAGCAGTAAATTGTCGGCGGGGGGTAATGAGCAGTTCTTC
TRBJ1-2 - TRBV7-9 - CASSHKSEGYTF TGTGCCAGCAGCCATAAGAGTGAGGGCTACACCTTC
TRBJ2-5 - TRBV30 - CAWSVQVQETQYF TGTGCCTGGAGTGTACAGGTACAAGAGACCCAGTACTTC
TRBJ1-1 - TRBV28 - CASSLWVYEAFF TGTGCCAGCAGCCTCTGGGTTTATGAAGCTTTCTTT
TRBJ1-1 few TRBV2 - CASSLGQNTEAFF TGTGCCAGCAGTTTAGGACAGAACACTGAAGCTTTCTTT
TRBJ2-3 - TRBV10-3 - CAISEQGTSTQYF TGTGCCATCAGTGAACAGGGAACTTCCACGCAGTATTTT
TRBJ1-1 once TRBV6-6 - CASSSSLFPEAFF TGTGCCAGCAGTTCCTCCCTGTTCCCTGAAGCTTTCTTT
TRBJ1-4 - TRBV30 - CAWGPGDRINEKLFF TGTGCCTGGGGACCTGGAGACAGAATTAATGAAAAACTGTTTTTT
TRBJ1-2 few TRBV9 TRBD1 CASAKGTGPFQGVDYGYTF TGTGCCAGCGCAAAGGGAACGGGACCTTTCCAGGGGGTGGACTATGGCTACACCTTC
TRBJ2-7 - TRBV9 - CASSAPGTYEQYF TGTGCCAGCAGCGCCCCCGGGACTTACGAGCAGTACTTC
TRBJ2-5 - TRBV5-1 TRBD2 CASSRGLAGGETQYF TGCGCCAGCAGCAGGGGACTAGCGGGGGGAGAGACCCAGTACTTC
TRBJ2-3 - TRBV6-1 - CASSEPGRETDTQYF TGTGCCAGCAGTGAACCGGGCAGGGAGACAGATACGCAGTATTTT
TRBJ2-2 few TRBV2 TRBD1 CASREDRVLTGELFF TGTGCCAGCAGGGAGGACAGGGTACTCACCGGGGAGCTGTTTTTT
TRBJ1-1 - TRBV7-3 TRBD1 CASSRQGVTEAFF TGTGCCAGCAGTAGACAGGGGGTAACTGAAGCTTTCTTT
TRBJ2-5 - TRBV28 - CASSHFSGGSETQYF TGTGCCAGCAGCCACTTCTCTGGGGGGTCGGAGACCCAGTACTTC
TRBJ2-7 - TRBV18 - CASSEGPYEQYF TGTGCCAGCTCTGAGGGGCCCTACGAGCAGTACTTC
TRBJ2-5 - TRBV5-1 - CASSIGRGGQETQYF TGCGCCAGCAGCATCGGTAGAGGGGGCCAAGAGACCCAGTACTTC
TRBJ1-5 few TRBV5-4 - CASSLAGAPGPQHF TGTGCCAGCAGCTTGGCCGGAGCTCCCGGGCCCCAGCATTTT
TRBJ1-4 once TRBV28 - CASSFRNRRGARGEKLFF TGTGCCAGCAGTTTCCGAAACCGACGGGGGGCGCGAGGTGAAAAACTGTTTTTT
TRBJ2-7 once TRBV28 - CASRTQDYEQYF TGTGCCAGCAGGACCCAAGACTACGAGCAGTACTTC
TRBJ2-3 - TRBV27 - CASSFRWGGRTDTQYF TGTGCCAGCAGTTTCCGGTGGGGGGGGCGTACAGATACGCAGTATTTT
TRBJ2-2 once TRBV5-1 - CASSLGGSGELFF TGCGCCAGCAGCTTGGGAGGGTCCGGGGAGCTGTTTTTT
TRBJ2-5 - TRBV27 - CASSPFGGRETQYF TGTGCCAGCAGTCCCTTCGGGGGGCGGGAGACCCAGTACTTC
TRBJ2-7 - TRBV6-5 - CALSGHSYEQYF TGTGCCTTGAGTGGTCACTCCTACGAGCAGTACTTC
TRBJ1-2 - TRBV6-5 - CASRRGVSYGYTF TGTGCCAGCAGGAGGGGTGTTAGCTATGGCTACACCTTC
TRBJ2-7 - TRBV14 - CASSGAGGVQYF TGTGCCAGCAGTGGGGCCGGCGGTGTGCAGTACTTC
TRBJ2-5 - TRBV19 - CASGQGRTETQYF TGTGCCAGTGGGCAGGGGAGGACAGAGACCCAGTACTTC
TRBJ1-1 once TRBV6-5 - CASSYMHTEAFF TGTGCCAGCAGTTACATGCACACTGAAGCTTTCTTT
TRBJ1-6 - TRBV5-1 - CASSLVGPPSSSLHF TGCGCCAGCAGCTTGGTGGGACCCCCTAGTTCATCCCTCCACTTT
TRBJ2-3 - TRBV7-9 TRBD2 CASSFPLGGGSTDTQYF TGTGCCAGCAGCTTCCCCCTGGGCGGGGGGAGCACAGATACGCAGTATTTT
TRBJ1-2 - TRBV27 - CASSVTDRANYGYTF TGTGCCAGCAGTGTTACAGATCGAGCTAACTATGGCTACACCTTC
TRBJ2-3 - TRBV6-4 - CASSVGADTDTQYF TGTGCCAGCAGTGTTGGGGCCGACACAGATACGCAGTATTTT
TRBJ1-4 once TRBV5-8 - CASSLGRINEKLFF TGTGCCAGCAGCTTAGGACGGATTAATGAAAAACTGTTTTTT
TRBJ2-5 - TRBV11-1 - CASSVQEETQYF TGTGCCAGCAGCGTCCAAGAAGAGACCCAGTACTTC
TRBJ1-1 - TRBV11-1 - CASSLWDTAFTEAFF TGTGCCAGCAGCTTATGGGACACAGCTTTCACTGAAGCTTTCTTT
TRBJ2-5 once TRBV10-3 - CAISESKKGGHGETQYF TGTGCCATCAGTGAGTCGAAAAAGGGGGGGCATGGAGAGACCCAGTACTTC
TRBJ2-7 - TRBV29-1 TRBD2 CSVDISGGEQYF TGCAGCGTTGACATCTCGGGGGGTGAGCAGTACTTC
TRBJ2-1 - TRBV7-2 TRBD1 CASSPGTGGEIGEFF TGTGCCAGCAGCCCCGGGACAGGGGGCGAAATCGGGGAGTTCTTC
TRBJ2-1 - TRBV9 TRBD2 CASSVEGSGGPSYNEQFF TGTGCCAGCAGCGTAGAGGGGTCGGGGGGACCCTCCTACAATGAGCAGTTCTTC
TRBJ2-7 few TRBV19 - CASGYYRASEQYF TGTGCCAGTGGATATTACAGGGCTTCAGAGCAGTACTTC
TRBJ2-4 - TRBV21-1 - CASRQGMENIQYF TGTGCCAGCAGACAGGGTATGGAAAACATTCAGTACTTC
TRBJ1-2 - TRBV11-2 - CASSPSPRTNYGYTF TGTGCCAGCAGCCCTAGCCCCAGAACTAACTATGGCTACACCTTC
TRBJ1-2 - TRBV28 TRBD1 CASRHPRRDRGVKYGYTF TGTGCCAGCAGACATCCCCGCCGGGACAGGGGTGTTAAGTATGGCTACACCTTC
TRBJ1-5 - TRBV19 - CASSMGGEGQPQHF TGTGCCAGTAGTATGGGAGGAGAAGGGCAGCCCCAGCATTTT
TRBJ2-1 - TRBV29-1 - CSVEPRTFYNEQFF TGCAGCGTTGAACCCCGTACTTTTTACAATGAGCAGTTCTTC
TRBJ1-6 - TRBV18 - CASSPGAAYNSPLHF TGTGCCAGCTCACCAGGAGCAGCGTATAATTCACCCCTCCACTTT
TRBJ1-2 - TRBV18 TRBD1 CASSGQGGSGYTF TGTGCCAGCTCAGGACAGGGAGGTAGTGGCTACACCTTC